This TCR beta chain was retrieved from a study of blood T cell repertoires in COVID-19. Study details: Acute-phase and convalescent COVID-19 samples originated in the United States, Italy and Spain.

Trimming pared 2 bases from V and 4 bases from J, leaving 10 bases between. The CDR3 extends over 14 amino acids. The germline V gene encodes CDR1 KGHDR and CDR2 SFDVKD. In the original processing: Amplification of reference gene primers provided the estimated nucleated cell counts. TCRdb's table, derived via immunoSEQ multiplex PCR, lists solely in-frame clones and lacks some. D and trimming come from the DNA, and the V and J calls and clone size come from that table. The table lists tens of thousands of clones, 88% of them singletons. The chain combines TRBV24-1 with TRBJ1-2, with D possibly TRBD1 on 5 matching bases. This clonotype originated in a man aged 55 to 70 with acute or convalescent COVID-19. The specimen sequenced was peripheral blood. The CDR3 nucleotides are TGTGCCACCAGTGATTCAGACAGACCCTATGGCTACACCTTC. This gives the protein CATSDSDRPYGYTF.